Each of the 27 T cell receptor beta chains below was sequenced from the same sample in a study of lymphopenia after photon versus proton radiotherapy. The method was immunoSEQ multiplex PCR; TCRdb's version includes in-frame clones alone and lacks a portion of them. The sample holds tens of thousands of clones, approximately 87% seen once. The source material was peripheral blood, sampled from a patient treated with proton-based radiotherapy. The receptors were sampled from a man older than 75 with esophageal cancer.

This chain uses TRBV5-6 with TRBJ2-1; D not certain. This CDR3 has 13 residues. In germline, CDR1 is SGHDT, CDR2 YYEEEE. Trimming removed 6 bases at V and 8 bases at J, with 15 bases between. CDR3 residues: CASTDISHHEQFF. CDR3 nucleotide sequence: TGTGCCAGCACCGATATATCTCACCATGAGCAGTTCTTC.

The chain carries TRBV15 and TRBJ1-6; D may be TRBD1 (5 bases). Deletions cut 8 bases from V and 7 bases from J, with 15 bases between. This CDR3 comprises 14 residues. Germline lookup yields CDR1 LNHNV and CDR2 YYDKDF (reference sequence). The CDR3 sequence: CATGAGFLNSPLHF. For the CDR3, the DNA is TGTGCCACCGGGGCGGGGTTCCTGAATTCACCCCTCCACTTT.

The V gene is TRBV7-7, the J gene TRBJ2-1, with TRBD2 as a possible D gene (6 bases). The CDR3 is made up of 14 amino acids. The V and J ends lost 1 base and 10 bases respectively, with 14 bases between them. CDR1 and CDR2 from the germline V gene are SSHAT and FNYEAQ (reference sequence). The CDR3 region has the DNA TGTGCCAGCAGCTTAGGAGGCGGGATCTTCGAGCAGTTCTTC. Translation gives CASSLGGGIFEQFF.

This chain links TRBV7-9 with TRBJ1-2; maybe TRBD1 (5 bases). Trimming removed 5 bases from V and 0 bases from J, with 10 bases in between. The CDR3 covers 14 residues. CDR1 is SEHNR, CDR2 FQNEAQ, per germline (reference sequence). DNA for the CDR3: TGTGCCAGCAGCCTGGGGGGGACTAACTATGGCTACACCTTC. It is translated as CASSLGGTNYGYTF.

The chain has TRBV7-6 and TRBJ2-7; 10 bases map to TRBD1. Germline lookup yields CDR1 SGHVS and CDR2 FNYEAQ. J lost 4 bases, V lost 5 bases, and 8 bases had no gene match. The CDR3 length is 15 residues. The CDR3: CASSNPGTGAYEQYF. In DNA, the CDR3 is TGTGCCAGCAGCAACCCAGGGACAGGGGCGTACGAGCAGTACTTC. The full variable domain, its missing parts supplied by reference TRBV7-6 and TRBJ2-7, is GAGVSQSPRYKVTKRGQDVALRCDPISGHVSLYWYRQALGQGPEFLTYFNYEAQQDKSGLPNDRFSAERPEGSISTLTIQRTEQRDSAMYRCASSNPGTGAYEQYFGPGTRLTVT.

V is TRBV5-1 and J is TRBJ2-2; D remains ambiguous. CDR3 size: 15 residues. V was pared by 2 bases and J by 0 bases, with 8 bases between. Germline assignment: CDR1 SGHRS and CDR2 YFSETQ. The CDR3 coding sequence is TGCGCCAGCAGCTTAACGATTACGAACACCGGGGAGCTGTTTTTT. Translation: CASSLTITNTGELFF.

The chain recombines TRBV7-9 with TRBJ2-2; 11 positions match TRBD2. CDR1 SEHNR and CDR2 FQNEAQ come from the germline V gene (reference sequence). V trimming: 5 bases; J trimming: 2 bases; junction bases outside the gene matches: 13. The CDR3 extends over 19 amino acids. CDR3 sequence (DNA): TGTGCCAGCAGCCCCAGATTACTACTAGCGGGAGCTAACACCGGGGAGCTGTTTTTT. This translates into CASSPRLLLAGANTGELFF.

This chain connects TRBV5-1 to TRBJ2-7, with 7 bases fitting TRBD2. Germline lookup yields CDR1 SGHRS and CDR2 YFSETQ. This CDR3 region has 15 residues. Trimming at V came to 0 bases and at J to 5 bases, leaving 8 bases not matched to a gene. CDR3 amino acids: CASSLAGGGPDEQYF. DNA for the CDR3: TGCGCCAGCAGCTTGGCCGGGGGAGGGCCCGACGAGCAGTACTTC. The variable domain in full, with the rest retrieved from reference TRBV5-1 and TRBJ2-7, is KAGVTQTPRYLIKTRGQQVTLSCSPISGHRSVSWYQQTPGQGLQFLFEYFSETQRNKGNFPGRFSGRQFSNSRSEMNVSTLELGDSALYLCASSLAGGGPDEQYFGPGTRLTVT.

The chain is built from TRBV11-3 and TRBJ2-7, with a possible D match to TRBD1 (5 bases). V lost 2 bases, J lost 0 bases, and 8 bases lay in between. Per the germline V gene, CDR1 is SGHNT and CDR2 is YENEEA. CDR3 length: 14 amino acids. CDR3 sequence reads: CASSLNQGSYEQYF. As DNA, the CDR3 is TGTGCCAGCAGCTTAAACCAGGGCTCCTACGAGCAGTACTTC.

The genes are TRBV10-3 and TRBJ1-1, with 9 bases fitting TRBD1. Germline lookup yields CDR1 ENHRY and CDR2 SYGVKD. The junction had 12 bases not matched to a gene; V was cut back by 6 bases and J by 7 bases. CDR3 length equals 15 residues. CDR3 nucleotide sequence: TGTGCCATCAGGGCCGGACAGGGGAACGATGGTGAAGCTTTCTTT. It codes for CAIRAGQGNDGEAFF.

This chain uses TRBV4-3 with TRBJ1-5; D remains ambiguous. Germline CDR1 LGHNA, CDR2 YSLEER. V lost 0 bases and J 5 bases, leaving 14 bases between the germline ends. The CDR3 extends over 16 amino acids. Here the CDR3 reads CASSQELGRSDQPQHF. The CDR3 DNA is TGCGCCAGCAGCCAAGAGTTAGGCCGGAGCGATCAGCCCCAGCATTTT.

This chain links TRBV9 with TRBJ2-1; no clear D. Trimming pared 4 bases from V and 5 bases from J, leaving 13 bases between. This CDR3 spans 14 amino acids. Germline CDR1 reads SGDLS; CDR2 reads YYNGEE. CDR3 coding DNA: TGTGCCAGCAGCCAGGACGGAGTAAACAATGAGCAGTTCTTC. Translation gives CASSQDGVNNEQFF. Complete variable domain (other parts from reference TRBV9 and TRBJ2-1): DSGVTQTPKHLITATGQRVTLRCSPRSGDLSVYWYQQSLDQGLQFLIQYYNGEERAKGNILERFSAQQFPDLHSELNLSSLELGDSALYFCASSQDGVNNEQFFGPGTRLTVL.

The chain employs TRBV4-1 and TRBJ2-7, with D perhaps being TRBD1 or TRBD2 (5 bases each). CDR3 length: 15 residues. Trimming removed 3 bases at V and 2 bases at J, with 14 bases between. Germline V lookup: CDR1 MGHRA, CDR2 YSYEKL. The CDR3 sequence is CASSQNRDAAYEQYF. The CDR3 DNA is TGCGCCAGCAGCCAGAACCGGGACGCCGCCTACGAGCAGTACTTC.

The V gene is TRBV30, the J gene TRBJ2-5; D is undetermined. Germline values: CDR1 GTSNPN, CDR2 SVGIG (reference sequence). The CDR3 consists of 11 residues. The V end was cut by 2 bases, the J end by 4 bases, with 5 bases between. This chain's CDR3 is CAWSLGETQYF. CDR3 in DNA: TGTGCCTGGAGTCTCGGAGAGACCCAGTACTTC. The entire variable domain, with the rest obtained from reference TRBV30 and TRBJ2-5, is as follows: SQTIHQWPATLVQPVGSPLSLECTVEGTSNPNLYWYRQAAGRGLQLLFYSVGIGQISSEVPQNLSASRPQDRQFILSSKKLLLSDSGFYLCAWSLGETQYFGPGTRLLVL.

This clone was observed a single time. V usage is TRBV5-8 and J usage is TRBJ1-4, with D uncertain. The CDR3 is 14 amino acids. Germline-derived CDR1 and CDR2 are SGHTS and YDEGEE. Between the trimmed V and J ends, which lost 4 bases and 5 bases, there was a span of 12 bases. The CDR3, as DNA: TGTGCCAGCAGCGGCGGGGTCTTAAATGAAAAACTGTTTTTT. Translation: CASSGGVLNEKLFF. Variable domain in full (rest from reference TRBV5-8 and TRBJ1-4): EAGVTQSPTHLIKTRGQQATLRCSPISGHTSVYWYQQALGLGLQFLLWYDEGEERNRGNFPPRFSGRQFPNYSSELNVNALELEDSALYLCASSGGVLNEKLFFGSGTQLSVL.

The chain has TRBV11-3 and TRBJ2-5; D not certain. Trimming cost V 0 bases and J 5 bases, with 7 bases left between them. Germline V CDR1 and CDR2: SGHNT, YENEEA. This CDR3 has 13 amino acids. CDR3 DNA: TGTGCCAGCAGCTTAGAAACCGACGAGACCCAGTACTTC. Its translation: CASSLETDETQYF.

The CDR3 DNA reads as TGCACCAGCAGCCCCCCTGGGCAGACGCCGGGACTAGCGGGAATGGACGAGCAGTACTTC. Protein product: CTSSPPGQTPGLAGMDEQYF. This chain links TRBV1 with TRBJ2-7; the table names TRBD2, a call not compared with the DNA. TRBV1 is recorded as a pseudogene. This CDR3 contains 20 residues.

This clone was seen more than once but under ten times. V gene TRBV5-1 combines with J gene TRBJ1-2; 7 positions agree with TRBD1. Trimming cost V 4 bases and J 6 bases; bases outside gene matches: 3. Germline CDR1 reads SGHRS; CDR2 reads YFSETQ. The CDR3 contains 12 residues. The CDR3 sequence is CASSVDRDGYTF. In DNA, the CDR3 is TGCGCCAGCAGCGTCGACAGGGATGGCTACACCTTC.

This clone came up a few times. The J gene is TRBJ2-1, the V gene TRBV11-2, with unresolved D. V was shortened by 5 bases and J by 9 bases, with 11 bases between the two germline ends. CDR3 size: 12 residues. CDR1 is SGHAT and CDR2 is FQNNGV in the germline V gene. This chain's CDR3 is CASSLSILEQFF. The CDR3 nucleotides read TGTGCCAGCAGCCTGAGCATTCTTGAGCAGTTCTTC.

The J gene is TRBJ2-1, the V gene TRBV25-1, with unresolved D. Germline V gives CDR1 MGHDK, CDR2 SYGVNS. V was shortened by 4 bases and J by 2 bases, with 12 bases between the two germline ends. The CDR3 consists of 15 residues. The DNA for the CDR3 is TGTGCCAGCAGTGTTGGTCGTATTGCCTACAATGAGCAGTTCTTC. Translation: CASSVGRIAYNEQFF.

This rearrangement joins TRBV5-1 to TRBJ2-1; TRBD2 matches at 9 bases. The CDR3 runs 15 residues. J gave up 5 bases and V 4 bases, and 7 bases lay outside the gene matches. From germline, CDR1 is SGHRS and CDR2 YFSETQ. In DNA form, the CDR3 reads TGCGCCAGCAGCCCCTGGACTAGCGATAACAATGAGCAGTTCTTC. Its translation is CASSPWTSDNNEQFF.

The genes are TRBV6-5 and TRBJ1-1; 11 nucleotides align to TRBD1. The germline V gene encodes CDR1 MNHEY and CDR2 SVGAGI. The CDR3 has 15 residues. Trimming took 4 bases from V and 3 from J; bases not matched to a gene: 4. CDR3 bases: TGTGCCAGCAGTTCGCCGGGACAGGGGGACACTGAAGCTTTCTTT. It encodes CASSSPGQGDTEAFF.

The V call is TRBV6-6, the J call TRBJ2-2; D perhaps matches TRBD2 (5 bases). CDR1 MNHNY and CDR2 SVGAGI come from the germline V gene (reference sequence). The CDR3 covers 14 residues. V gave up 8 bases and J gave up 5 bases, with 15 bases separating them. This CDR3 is CASFGLAGTGELFF. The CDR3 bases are TGTGCCAGCTTCGGTCTAGCTGGGACCGGGGAGCTGTTTTTT.

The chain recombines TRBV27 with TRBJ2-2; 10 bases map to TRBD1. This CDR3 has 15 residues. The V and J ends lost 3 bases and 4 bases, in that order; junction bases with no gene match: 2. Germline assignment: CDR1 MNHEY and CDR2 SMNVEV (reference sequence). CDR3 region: CASSFGQGVTGELFF. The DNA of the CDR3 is TGTGCCAGCAGTTTCGGACAGGGGGTCACCGGGGAGCTGTTTTTT.

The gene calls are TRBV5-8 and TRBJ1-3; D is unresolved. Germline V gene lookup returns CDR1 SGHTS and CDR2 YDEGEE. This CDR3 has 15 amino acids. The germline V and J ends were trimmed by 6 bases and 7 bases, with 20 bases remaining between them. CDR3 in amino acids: CASTRRPFGRNTIYF. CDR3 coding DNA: TGTGCCAGCACCCGAAGACCTTTCGGGAGGAACACCATATATTTT.

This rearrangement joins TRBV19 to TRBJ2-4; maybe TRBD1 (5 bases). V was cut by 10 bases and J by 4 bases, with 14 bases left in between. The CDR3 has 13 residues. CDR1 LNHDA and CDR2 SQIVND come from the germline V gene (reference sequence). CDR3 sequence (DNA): TGTGCCACTACGACTCCAGGGAAAAACATTCAGTACTTC. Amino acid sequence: CATTTPGKNIQYF.

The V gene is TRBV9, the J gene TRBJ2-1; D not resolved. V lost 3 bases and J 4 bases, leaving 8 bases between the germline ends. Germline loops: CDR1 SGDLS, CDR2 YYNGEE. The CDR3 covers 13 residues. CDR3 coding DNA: TGTGCCAGCAGCGCGGTCCCTTACAATGAGCAGTTCTTC. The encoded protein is CASSAVPYNEQFF.